These T cell receptor beta chains were read from a single sample in a study of T cell repertoires in cytomegalovirus infection. Antigen specificity for these receptors is unknown. MiXCR, run by TCRdb on the reads, gives a single entry per CDR3 protein. Of some 800,000 distinct CDR3 sequences in the sample, roughly 33% were seen once. Sequences were derived from cultured CD8+ T cells from PBMCs, sampled from culture after CMV antigen stimulation. The receptors shown here come from a human donor in good health (CMV status not recorded). Some clones in this sample may be carry-over from other donors' samples. Each CDR3 is given with its conserved first and last residue. The D gene is left open where the match is weak. Clone size is stated in some rows and not others, as once, few, many or a class when expanded.

d_gene,j_gene,v_gene,abundance,CDR3nt,CDR3aa
.,TRBJ1-3,TRBV7-6,.,TGTGCCAGCAGTTTTCCTGGGGGAAACACCATATATTTT,CASSFPGGNTIYF
.,TRBJ1-1,TRBV7-9,.,TGTGCCAGCATCTTGGGGGGCGAGGGAACTGAAGCTTTCTTT,CASILGGEGTEAFF
.,TRBJ2-4,TRBV7-9,.,TGTGCCAGCAGGGCCGGAGGGGCCAAAAACATTCAGTACTTC,CASRAGGAKNIQYF
.,TRBJ1-5,TRBV3-1,.,TGTGCCAGCAGCCAAGGACAGGACGGTCTACGGCCCCAGCATTTT,CASSQGQDGLRPQHF
.,TRBJ2-3,TRBV9,.,TGTGCCAGCAGCGAACTAGCTGGGGGGCCCCCAGATACGCAGTATTTT,CASSELAGGPPDTQYF
.,TRBJ2-3,TRBV4-3,few,TGCGCCAGCAGCCAAATAGGAGATACGCAGTATTTT,CASSQIGDTQYF
.,TRBJ2-2,TRBV19,.,TGTGCCAGTAGTCCTCGGGCCCTCGTCACCGGGGAGCTGTTTTTT,CASSPRALVTGELFF
.,TRBJ2-1,TRBV7-6,.,TGTGCCAGCAGACTGACGCAGGGGCTATCCGGCTCCTACAATGAGCAGTTCTTC,CASRLTQGLSGSYNEQFF
TRBD2,TRBJ2-1,TRBV4-3,.,TGCGCCAGCAGCCAAGATAGCGGGGCTTACAATGAGCAGTTCTTC,CASSQDSGAYNEQFF
.,TRBJ1-1,TRBV7-2,.,TGTGCCAGCAGCTTCGGGAGCGATGAAGCTTTCTTT,CASSFGSDEAFF
.,TRBJ1-4,TRBV11-2,.,TGTGCCAGCAGCTTTCCCTTAACTAATGAAAAACTGTTTTTT,CASSFPLTNEKLFF
.,TRBJ2-5,TRBV12-3/TRBV12-4,few,TGTGCCAGCATAGGATTCGGGGGGCGGACAGAGACCCAGTACTTC,CASIGFGGRTETQYF
.,TRBJ2-1,TRBV4-2,.,TGTGCCAGCAGCCAGGACGGGACGGCCTCCTACAATGAGCAGTTCTTC,CASSQDGTASYNEQFF
TRBD1,TRBJ1-1,TRBV7-9,.,TGTGCCAGCAGCTTAGCGGCGGGACAGGGCGATTCTAACACTGAAGCTTTCTTT,CASSLAAGQGDSNTEAFF
TRBD1,TRBJ1-1,TRBV5-6,.,TGTGCCAGCAGCTGGGATACCCGGCGGACAGGTCTGAACACTGAAGCTTTCTTT,CASSWDTRRTGLNTEAFF
TRBD2,TRBJ2-5,TRBV2,.,TGTGCCAGCAGTGATGGCTCGACTAGCGGGACACAAGAGACCCAGTACTTC,CASSDGSTSGTQETQYF
.,TRBJ2-5,TRBV10-3,.,TGTGCCATCAGTGAGTCTGAGATAGAGACCCAGTACTTC,CAISESEIETQYF
TRBD2,TRBJ2-1,TRBV7-8,few,TGTGCCAGCAGCTTAGTCCTAGCGGGGGGGCCCCATGAGCAGTTCTTC,CASSLVLAGGPHEQFF
.,TRBJ2-1,TRBV7-9,.,TGTGCCAGCAGCTCCGACAGGACGGAGCAGTTCTTC,CASSSDRTEQFF
.,TRBJ2-3,TRBV12-5,many,TGTGCTAGTGCTCCCGGAGGGAGGCTTGACAATACGCAGTATTTT,CASAPGGRLDNTQYF
TRBD1,TRBJ1-1,TRBV29-1,few,TGCAGCGGCCGGGGACAGGGGGGCACTGAAGCTTTCTTT,CSGRGQGGTEAFF
TRBD1,TRBJ2-7,TRBV7-8,many,TGTGCCAGCAGTCCAGAGGGGGCTACCTACGAGCAGTACTTC,CASSPEGATYEQYF
.,TRBJ2-2,TRBV6-5,.,TGTGCCAGCAGTTACACGGCGCGGGTCTTCGGGGAGCTGTTTTTT,CASSYTARVFGELFF
.,TRBJ1-6,TRBV27,.,TGTGCCAGCAGTCAGGAAGGGGTAGGTTCACCCCTCCACTTT,CASSQEGVGSPLHF
TRBD1,TRBJ2-7,TRBV7-9,once,TGTGCCAGCAGCCCGCGCTCTGGGACAGGGCCCTACGAGCAGTACTTC,CASSPRSGTGPYEQYF
.,TRBJ1-1,TRBV24-1,.,TGTGCCACCAGTGATGTACCGGACGGGGTGAACACTGAAGCTTTCTTT,CATSDVPDGVNTEAFF
.,TRBJ2-2,TRBV15,.,TGTGCCACCTCAGGGACGCCCGGGGAGCTGTTTTTT,CATSGTPGELFF
.,TRBJ1-5,TRBV20-1,few,TGCAGTGCTAGGAATGGGCAGCCCCAGCATTTT,CSARNGQPQHF
.,TRBJ2-1,TRBV3-1,once,TGTGCCAGCAGCCAAGATCTCATCAATGAGCAGTTCTTC,CASSQDLINEQFF
.,TRBJ2-3,TRBV6-1,.,TGTGCCAGCAGTAACAAGGATACGCAGTATTTT,CASSNKDTQYF
TRBD1,TRBJ2-1,TRBV7-9,few,TGTGCCAGCAGCTTAGGGACAGGTTTTTTCTTC,CASSLGTGFFF
TRBD2,TRBJ2-5,TRBV9,few,TGTGCCAGCAGCGCCACGGCGGGGGAAGAGACCCAGTACTTC,CASSATAGEETQYF